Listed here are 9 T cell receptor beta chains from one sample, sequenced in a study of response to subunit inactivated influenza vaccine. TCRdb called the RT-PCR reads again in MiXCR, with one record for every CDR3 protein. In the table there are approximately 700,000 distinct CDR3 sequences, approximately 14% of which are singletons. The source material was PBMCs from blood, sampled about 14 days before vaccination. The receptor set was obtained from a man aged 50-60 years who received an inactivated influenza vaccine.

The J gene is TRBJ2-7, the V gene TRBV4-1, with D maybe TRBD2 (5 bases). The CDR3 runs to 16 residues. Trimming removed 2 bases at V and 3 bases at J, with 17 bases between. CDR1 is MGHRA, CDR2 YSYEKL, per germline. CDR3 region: CASSQHVGGQFYEQYF. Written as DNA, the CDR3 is TGCGCCAGCAGCCAACATGTTGGCGGGCAGTTCTACGAGCAGTACTTC.

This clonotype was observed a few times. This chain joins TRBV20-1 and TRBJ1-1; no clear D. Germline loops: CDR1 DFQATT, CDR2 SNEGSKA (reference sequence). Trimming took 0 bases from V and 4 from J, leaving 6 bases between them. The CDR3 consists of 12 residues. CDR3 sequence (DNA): TGCAGTGCTAGAGATCCGGGCACTGAAGCTTTCTTT. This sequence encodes CSARDPGTEAFF.

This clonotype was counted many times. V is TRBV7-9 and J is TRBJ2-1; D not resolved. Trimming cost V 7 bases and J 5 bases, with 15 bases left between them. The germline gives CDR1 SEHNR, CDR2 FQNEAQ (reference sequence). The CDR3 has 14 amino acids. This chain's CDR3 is CASTGPPSHNEQFF. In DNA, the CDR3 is TGTGCCAGCACTGGGCCCCCGAGCCACAATGAGCAGTTCTTC.

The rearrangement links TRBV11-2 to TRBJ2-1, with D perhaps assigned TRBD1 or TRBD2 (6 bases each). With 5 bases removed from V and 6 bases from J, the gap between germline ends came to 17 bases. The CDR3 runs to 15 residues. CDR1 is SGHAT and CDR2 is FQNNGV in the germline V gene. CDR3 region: CASSGGQGFFNEQFF. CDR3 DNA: TGTGCCAGCAGCGGGGGGCAGGGGTTTTTCAATGAGCAGTTCTTC.

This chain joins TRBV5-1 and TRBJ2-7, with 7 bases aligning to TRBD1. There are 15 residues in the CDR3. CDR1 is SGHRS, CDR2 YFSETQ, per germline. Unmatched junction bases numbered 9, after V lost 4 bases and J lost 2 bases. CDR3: CASSQNRGLPYEQYF. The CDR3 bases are TGCGCCAGCAGCCAAAACAGGGGCCTCCCCTACGAGCAGTACTTC.

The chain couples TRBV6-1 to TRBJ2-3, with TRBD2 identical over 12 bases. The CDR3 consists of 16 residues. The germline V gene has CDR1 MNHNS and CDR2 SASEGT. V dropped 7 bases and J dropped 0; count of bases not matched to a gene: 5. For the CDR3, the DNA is TGTGCCAGCAAGACTAGCGGGGGTACTAGCACAGATACGCAGTATTTT. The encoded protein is CASKTSGGTSTDTQYF.

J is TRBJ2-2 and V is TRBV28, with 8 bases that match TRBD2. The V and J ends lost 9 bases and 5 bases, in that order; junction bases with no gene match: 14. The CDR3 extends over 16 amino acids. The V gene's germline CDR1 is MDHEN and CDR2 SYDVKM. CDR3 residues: CASHPDLGGGTGELFF. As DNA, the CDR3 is TGTGCCAGTCACCCGGATTTGGGCGGGGGGACCGGGGAGCTGTTTTTT.

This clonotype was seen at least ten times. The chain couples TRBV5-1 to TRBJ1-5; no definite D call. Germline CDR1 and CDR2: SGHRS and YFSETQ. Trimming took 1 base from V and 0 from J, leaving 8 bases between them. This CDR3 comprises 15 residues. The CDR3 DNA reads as TGCGCCAGCAGCTTGCGAGGAGATAGCAATCAGCCCCAGCATTTT. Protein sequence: CASSLRGDSNQPQHF.

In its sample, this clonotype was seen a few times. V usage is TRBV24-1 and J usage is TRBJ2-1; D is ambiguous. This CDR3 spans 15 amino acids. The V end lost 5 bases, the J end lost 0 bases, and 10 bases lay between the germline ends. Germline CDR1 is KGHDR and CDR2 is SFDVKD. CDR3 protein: CATSVRQSSYNEQFF. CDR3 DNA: TGTGCCACCAGTGTCCGTCAGAGCTCCTACAATGAGCAGTTCTTC.